A single sample is the source of the 23 T cell receptor beta chains below, sequenced in a study of Ad26.COV2.S vaccination and SARS-CoV-2 variants. The assay was immunoSEQ multiplex PCR, and TCRdb's table has in-frame clones only and misses some. The sample has nearly 400,000 clones, over 75% seen once. Sample treatment: about 20 received Ad26.COV2.S at low or high dose, single or two shots; 5 received placebo; per-sample allocation not given. Sampling took place 63 days after the first vaccine or placebo injection. Sequenced here: peripheral blood, sampled in a trial of Ad26.COV2.S vaccine versus placebo. Source of these receptors: a person aged 18-65 years who received the Ad26.COV2.S COVID-19 vaccine or a placebo.

Of note for this clone: The sample has other DNA sequences that encode this CDR3 too. V usage is TRBV19 and J usage is TRBJ2-7; 9 bases are a match to TRBD1. There are 15 residues in the CDR3. Germline assignment: CDR1 LNHDA and CDR2 SQIVND (reference sequence). Unmatched junction bases numbered 8, after V lost 5 bases and J lost 3 bases. DNA of the CDR3: TGTGCCAGTAGTGTTCCGGGACAGGGTAGCTACGAGCAGTACTTC. It is translated as CASSVPGQGSYEQYF.

The genes are TRBV21-1 and TRBJ1-4; the listed D gene, TRBD1, was not tested against the DNA. TRBV21-1 is shown as a pseudogene. CDR3 length: 19 amino acids. The CDR3 protein is CASTNWGTGDTATNEKLFF. CDR3 DNA: TGTGCCAGCACCAACTGGGGGACAGGAGATACCGCAACTAATGAAAAACTGTTTTTT.

This clone was observed a few times. The chain combines TRBV7-9 with TRBJ2-7; tentatively, D is TRBD1 (6 bases). The V gene's germline CDR1 is SEHNR and CDR2 FQNEAQ (reference sequence). The V and J ends lost 1 base and 2 bases respectively, with 12 bases between them. This CDR3 comprises 15 residues. Here the CDR3 reads CASSLGSGDPYEQYF. For the CDR3, the DNA is TGTGCCAGCAGCTTAGGTTCAGGGGACCCCTACGAGCAGTACTTC.

In its sample, this clone was seen a few times. The chain is built from TRBV29-1 and TRBJ2-2, with 16 bases aligning to TRBD2. This CDR3 region has 15 residues. After removal of 6 bases from V and 5 bases from J, the junction contained 3 bases not matched to a gene. Germline V CDR1 and CDR2: SQVTM, ANQGSEA. In DNA, the CDR3 is TGCAGCGTAACGGGACTAGCGGGAGGGACCGGGGAGCTGTTTTTT. Amino acids: CSVTGLAGGTGELFF.

The chain is built from TRBV5-1 and TRBJ1-2; 12 bases line up with TRBD1. The CDR3 sequence is 15 residues long. Germline CDR1 SGHRS, CDR2 YFSETQ. Germline trimming cut 0 bases from V and 6 bases from J; bases unmatched to any gene: 3. The chain's CDR3 is CASSLEGQGADGYTF. The CDR3, as DNA: TGCGCCAGCAGCTTGGAGGGACAGGGGGCGGATGGCTACACCTTC.

The chain combines TRBV7-3 with TRBJ2-1, with 12 positions matching TRBD2. V dropped 0 bases and J dropped 3; count of bases not matched to a gene: 0. Germline V gene lookup returns CDR1 SGHTA and CDR2 FQGTGA. This CDR3 has 16 amino acids. The CDR3 bases are TGTGCCAGCAGCTTAACGGGACTAGCGGGCTACAATGAGCAGTTCTTC. This gives the protein CASSLTGLAGYNEQFF.

As to this clone: This same CDR3 is encoded by further DNA sequences in the sample. The V and J genes are TRBV3-1 (or the pseudogene TRBV3-2) and TRBJ1-2; no clear D. This CDR3 is 13 amino acids long. Trimming cost V 0 bases and J 2 bases, with 4 bases left between them. Germline assignment: CDR1 LGHDT and CDR2 YNNKEL (reference sequence). CDR3 amino acids: CASSQDLNYGYTF. DNA of the CDR3: TGTGCCAGCAGCCAAGACCTGAACTATGGCTACACCTTC.

The chain links TRBV9 to TRBJ2-1, with a weak D call TRBD2 (6 bases). Trimming cost V 4 bases and J 3 bases, with 14 bases left between them. The CDR3 runs to 15 residues. Germline-derived CDR1 and CDR2 are SGDLS and YYNGEE. The CDR3 region is CASSPPGTHYNEQFF. The CDR3 nucleotides read TGTGCCAGCAGCCCTCCCGGGACTCACTACAATGAGCAGTTCTTC.

The chain joins TRBV6-2 or TRBV6-3 to TRBJ2-5; TRBD1 might be the D (6 bases). The ends were cut back, 5 bases at V and 1 base at J, with 11 bases in the middle. Germline CDR1 and CDR2: MNHEY and SVGEGT. CDR3 length: 14 amino acids. CDR3 DNA sequence: TGTGCCAGCAGTAGGACAGAGATCCAAGAGACCCAGTACTTC. This sequence encodes CASSRTEIQETQYF.

The genes are TRBV29-1 and TRBJ2-1; D not resolved. The CDR3 covers 14 residues. Germline V CDR1 and CDR2: SQVTM, ANQGSEA. V was shortened by 1 base and J by 2 bases, with 9 bases between the two germline ends. The CDR3 coding sequence is TGCAGCGTTGAAGCGGGTGAGGCCTACAATGAGCAGTTCTTC. Translated, it gives CSVEAGEAYNEQFF.

V gene TRBV6-6 combines with J gene TRBJ2-3; TRBD2 aligns across 13 bases. Germline assignment: CDR1 MNHNY and CDR2 SVGAGI (reference sequence). Trimming removed 5 bases from V and 0 bases from J; junction bases left unmatched: 11. This CDR3 spans 19 amino acids. In nucleotides, the CDR3 is TGTGCCAGCAGTCAGAAGGGACTAGCGGGAACCAAGAGCACAGATACGCAGTATTTT. Its translation is CASSQKGLAGTKSTDTQYF.

The chain employs TRBV15 and TRBJ2-2; 13 nucleotides line up with TRBD2. Trimming cost V 5 bases and J 7 bases; bases outside gene matches: 7. This CDR3 is built from 16 residues. From germline, CDR1 is LNHNV and CDR2 YYDKDF (reference sequence). In DNA, the CDR3 is TGTGCCACCAGCGAAGGACTAGCGGGAGTCATCGGGGAGCTGTTTTTT. Translating gives CATSEGLAGVIGELFF.

This clone came up once. This sequence joins TRBV5-6 and TRBJ2-2, with D perhaps TRBD1 or TRBD2 (6 bases each). The length of the CDR3 is 16 residues. Germline V lookup: CDR1 SGHDT, CDR2 YYEEEE. The germline V and J ends were trimmed by 0 bases and 6 bases, with 15 bases remaining between them. The CDR3 sequence: CASSLEVRGGAGELFF. The CDR3 region has the DNA TGTGCCAGCAGCTTGGAAGTCAGGGGCGGGGCCGGGGAGCTGTTTTTT.

This clone was recorded once. V is TRBV11-2 and J is TRBJ2-2; D call uncertain. The germline V gene encodes CDR1 SGHAT and CDR2 FQNNGV. Trimming took 4 bases from V and 2 from J, leaving 17 bases between them. The CDR3 is 17 amino acids. CDR3 nucleotide sequence: TGTGCCAGCAGCTCGATATACCGAAGCCGAAACACCGGGGAGCTGTTTTTT. Its protein product is CASSSIYRSRNTGELFF.

The chain links TRBV5-1 to TRBJ2-1; a possible D gene is TRBD2 (6 bases). Trimming stripped 1 base from V and 9 bases from J, with 8 bases between. CDR3 length equals 12 residues. Germline V gives CDR1 SGHRS, CDR2 YFSETQ. The CDR3 DNA is TGCGCCAGCAGCTTGCCCGGGAGTGAGCAGTTCTTC. Amino acid sequence: CASSLPGSEQFF. The entire variable domain, with the rest obtained from reference TRBV5-1 and TRBJ2-1, is as follows: KAGVTQTPRYLIKTRGQQVTLSCSPISGHRSVSWYQQTPGQGLQFLFEYFSETQRNKGNFPGRFSGRQFSNSRSEMNVSTLELGDSALYLCASSLPGSEQFFGPGTRLTVL.

The genes are TRBV5-4 and TRBJ2-1; 8 nucleotides match TRBD2. The CDR3 totals 17 residues. Unmatched junction bases numbered 21, after V lost 7 bases and J lost 9 bases. Germline lookup yields CDR1 SGHNT and CDR2 YYREEE (reference sequence). CDR3 nucleotide sequence: TGTGCCAGCGGAGTTGGAGGAGCGGGAGAAGGTCATCGTGAGCAGTTCTTC. Translated: CASGVGGAGEGHREQFF.

The chain links TRBV16 to TRBJ2-1; D not certain. V lost 0 bases and J 0 bases, leaving 9 bases between the germline ends. Germline V CDR1 and CDR2: KGHSY, FQNENV. The length of the CDR3 is 16 residues. The CDR3 nucleotides are TGTGCCAGCAGCCAATCTTCAAGCAGCTCCTACAATGAGCAGTTCTTC. Protein product: CASSQSSSSSYNEQFF.

This clone showed up just a few times. The chain is built from TRBV25-1 and TRBJ1-6, with D perhaps matching TRBD1 (6 bases). The CDR3 totals 13 residues. V was trimmed by 7 bases and J by 9 bases, leaving 13 bases between them. Germline CDR1 is MGHDK and CDR2 is SYGVNS. In DNA form, the CDR3 reads TGTGCCAGCAATGGAGGGGGGCGTTCACCCCTCCACTTT. It translates to CASNGGGRSPLHF.

The chain has TRBV6-5 and TRBJ1-1; D might be TRBD1 (5 bases). The CDR3 extends over 14 amino acids. In germline, CDR1 is MNHEY, CDR2 SVGAGI. Trimming left V 2 bases short and J 4 bases short, with 11 bases between. The CDR3 DNA sequence: TGTGCCAGCAGTTACAGCTCGGGGGGCACTGAAGCTTTCTTT. Its translation: CASSYSSGGTEAFF.

This chain uses TRBV6-5 with TRBJ1-1, with D unresolved. The V end was cut by 2 bases, the J end by 0 bases, with 10 bases between. The CDR3 consists of 15 residues. Germline V gene data show CDR1 as MNHEY and CDR2 as SVGAGI. The CDR3 sequence: CASSYAGVMNTEAFF. CDR3 bases: TGTGCCAGCAGTTACGCTGGGGTAATGAACACTGAAGCTTTCTTT.

The DNA of the CDR3 is TGTGCCAGCACAACCTCTTCTAGCACAGATACGCAGTATTTT. Amino acids: CASTTSSSTDTQYF. The chain couples TRBV21-1 to TRBJ2-3. TRBV21-1 represents a pseudogene. The CDR3 length is 14 residues.

The CDR3 loop reads CASSLSTAPSHTQYF. The DNA of the CDR3 is TGTGCCAGCAGTTTATCCACGGCCCCCTCGCATACGCAGTATTTT. J is TRBJ2-3 and V is TRBV27; D gene uncertain. Germline CDR1 reads MNHEY; CDR2 reads SMNVEV (reference sequence). The CDR3 runs 15 residues. V was clipped by 0 bases and J by 7 bases, with 14 bases between them.

V usage is TRBV4-1 and J usage is TRBJ2-5; perhaps TRBD2 as D (5 bases). The CDR3 spans 15 residues. V was clipped by 1 base and J by 4 bases, with 13 bases between them. CDR1 and CDR2 from the germline V gene are MGHRA and YSYEKL. This CDR3 reads CASSQGWESGETQYF. The CDR3 DNA reads TGCGCCAGCAGCCAAGGATGGGAGAGCGGAGAGACCCAGTACTTC.